The 12 T cell receptor beta chains in this list originate from one sample, sequenced in a study of T cell responses to AZD1222 COVID-19 vaccine (dated by TCRdb to the early 2020s). In the paper's terms, the time point label means: baseline before first vaccination. Library construction relied on the immunoSEQ multiplex PCR assay. The table was pulled from immuneACCESS by TCRdb, which kept in-frame rearrangements only. Such tables lose some clones; where checked, under half of the loss comes from unresolved V genes, and the rest has no known cause. The sample has some 140,000 clones on record, around 89% of them singletons. Around 3% of the sample goes to the ten largest clones. Sequenced material: peripheral blood, taken on day 0 of AZD1222 vaccination. These receptors were obtained from an adult in good health.

In this sample, this clone turned up once. The chain couples TRBV5-4 to TRBJ1-1; D gene unclear. Trimming pared 4 bases from V and 2 bases from J, leaving 12 bases between. Germline assignment: CDR1 SGHNT and CDR2 YYREEE (reference sequence). CDR3 length: 14 amino acids. CDR3 nucleotide sequence: TGTGCCAGCAGCCCGCGGGCCGACAACACTGAAGCTTTCTTT. Translation gives CASSPRADNTEAFF.

This chain links TRBV6-2 or TRBV6-3 with TRBJ1-1; unclear D gene. V lost 3 bases and J lost 6, with 8 bases in between. Looked up from germline, CDR1 is MNHEY and CDR2 is SVGEGT. CDR3 size: 12 residues. CDR3 in amino acids: CASSYPRSEAFF. CDR3 DNA: TGTGCCAGCAGTTATCCCAGGTCTGAAGCTTTCTTT.

This clone was found a few times. This rearrangement joins TRBV3-1 (or the pseudogene TRBV3-2) to TRBJ2-7, with D unresolved. Germline V CDR1 and CDR2: LGHDT, YNNKEL (reference sequence). V shed 1 base and J shed 2 bases, with 9 bases lying between them. The CDR3 runs 14 residues. CDR3: CASSQVMDTYEQYF. The CDR3 nucleotides read TGTGCCAGCAGCCAAGTAATGGATACCTACGAGCAGTACTTC.

CDR3 region: CASSQERLRGRRRRDGYTF. The DNA of the CDR3 is TGTGCCAGCAGCCAAGAACGTCTGAGGGGGCGGCGAAGGCGGGATGGCTACACCTTC. This sequence joins TRBV3-1 (or the pseudogene TRBV3-2) and TRBJ1-2, with TRBD1 matching 7 bases. After removal of 0 bases from V and 6 bases from J, the junction contained 19 bases not matched to a gene. The CDR3 covers 19 residues. Per the germline V gene, CDR1 is LGHDT and CDR2 is YNNKEL (reference sequence).

This rearrangement joins TRBV4-2 to TRBJ1-2; 7 positions agree with TRBD1. V was clipped by 4 bases and J by 9 bases; unmatched bases: 11. The CDR3 is 14 amino acids. From germline, CDR1 is LGHNA and CDR2 YNFKEQ. The CDR3 reads CASSLGQTFPSYTF. The CDR3, as DNA: TGTGCCAGCAGCCTGGGACAGACATTCCCGAGCTACACCTTC.

The CDR3 region has the DNA TGTGCCAGCAGTGGACTCGACCCAGATACGCAGTATTTT. This encodes CASSGLDPDTQYF. The chain employs TRBV2 and TRBJ2-3, with no clear D. The V and J ends lost 4 bases and 4 bases respectively, with 9 bases between them. This CDR3 spans 13 amino acids. Germline loops: CDR1 SNHLY, CDR2 FYNNEI.

The gene calls are TRBV18 and TRBJ2-7; 11 nucleotides align to TRBD2. V trimming: 3 bases; J trimming: 1 base; junction bases outside the gene matches: 5. CDR3 length: 16 residues. The germline V gene encodes CDR1 KGHSH and CDR2 LQKENI. CDR3: CASSPASGGRSYEQYF. The CDR3 coding sequence is TGTGCCAGCTCACCGGCTAGCGGGGGGCGATCCTACGAGCAGTACTTC.

CDR3 coding DNA: TGTGCCACCAGCGGGACAGGGAATCAGCCCCAGCATTTT. This sequence encodes CATSGTGNQPQHF. The rearrangement links TRBV15 to TRBJ1-5, with 9 bases fitting TRBD1. CDR1 LNHNV and CDR2 YYDKDF come from the germline V gene (reference sequence). This CDR3 is built from 13 residues. J lost 4 bases, V lost 5 bases, and 0 bases had no gene match. Combining the CDR3 with reference TRBV15 and TRBJ1-5 gives the whole variable domain DAMVIQNPRYQVTQFGKPVTLSCSQTLNHNVMYWYQQKSSQAPKLLFHYYDKDFNNEADTPDNFQSRRPNTSFCFLDIRSPGLGDTAMYLCATSGTGNQPQHFGDGTRLSIL.

This chain connects TRBV7-2 to TRBJ1-2; no reliable D call. The germline V and J ends were trimmed by 2 bases and 4 bases, with 11 bases remaining between them. The CDR3 covers 14 residues. Looked up from germline, CDR1 is SGHTA and CDR2 is FQGNSA. The CDR3: CASSLSMVGYGYTF. The CDR3 coding sequence is TGTGCCAGCAGCTTATCGATGGTGGGCTATGGCTACACCTTC.

This clone was observed once. The V and J genes are TRBV12-3 or TRBV12-4 and TRBJ2-3, with D uncertain. CDR3 length: 11 amino acids. V lost 4 bases to trimming and J lost 7 bases, with 6 bases between them. In nucleotides, the CDR3 is TGTGCCAGCAGTTCCGGGTATACGCAGTATTTT. Residues: CASSSGYTQYF.

This chain links TRBV19 with TRBJ1-5; tentative D call: TRBD1 (6 bases). Germline V gene sequence: CDR1 LNHDA, CDR2 SQIVND (reference sequence). The CDR3 loop spans 17 amino acids. The ends were cut back, 3 bases at V and 0 bases at J, with 15 bases in the middle. The CDR3: CASSILRDTYSNQPQHF. The CDR3 DNA reads as TGTGCCAGTAGTATTTTGAGGGACACTTATAGCAATCAGCCCCAGCATTTT.

This sequence joins TRBV6-5 and TRBJ1-1; D perhaps matches TRBD1 (6 bases). The CDR3 totals 14 residues. Germline V CDR1 and CDR2: MNHEY, SVGAGI. The ends were cut back, 4 bases at V and 1 base at J, with 10 bases in the middle. This CDR3 reads CASSWKTGNTEAFF. The CDR3 coding sequence is TGTGCCAGCAGTTGGAAGACAGGGAACACTGAAGCTTTCTTT.